The 17 T cell receptor beta chains given below trace back to one sample, sequenced in a study of T cells expressing NK-cell markers. No DNA is given; TCRdb re-called the 5' RACE reads and lists each CDR3 protein once. The sample includes about 260,000 distinct CDR3 sequences. The sample taken for sequencing was blood T cells: a sorted CD56 or NKG2C T cell subset, CD4+ or CD8+ T cells, or bulk PBMC T cells (not recorded which). These receptors were obtained from a woman aged 18 to 75 in good health.

The chain carries TRBV11-2 and TRBJ1-2; there is no DNA to check the TCRdb D call of TRBD1. The germline CDR1 and CDR2 sequences are SGHAT and FQNNGV. CDR3 length equals 12 residues. CDR3: CASSLVGDGYTF.

The J gene is TRBJ2-3, the V gene TRBV7-8; TCRdb names TRBD1, which stays unverified in the absence of DNA. The CDR3 totals 12 residues. Germline V CDR1 and CDR2: SGHVS, FQNEAQ. The CDR3 sequence is CASSRGADTQYF.

The chain employs TRBV20-1 and TRBJ2-3; TCRdb selects TRBD1, and the lack of DNA leaves this call unchecked. The CDR3 loop spans 12 amino acids. CDR1 DFQATT and CDR2 SNEGSKA come from the germline V gene (reference sequence). The CDR3 loop is CSAVQGPDTQYF.

V is TRBV7-9 and J is TRBJ2-1; no DNA is available, so the TRBD1 call from TCRdb remains unchecked. The CDR3 spans 15 residues. Germline-derived CDR1 and CDR2 are SEHNR and FQNEAQ (reference sequence). The CDR3 here is CASTLLDRNYNEQFF.

The chain carries TRBV7-2 and TRBJ2-2; no DNA is available, so the TRBD1 call from TCRdb remains unchecked. The length of the CDR3 is 14 residues. Germline CDR1 and CDR2: SGHTA and FQGNSA. The CDR3: CASSAGQGTGELFF.

The V gene is TRBV24-1, the J gene TRBJ2-2. CDR3 size: 13 residues. Looked up from germline, CDR1 is KGHDR and CDR2 is SFDVKD. CDR3 residues: CATSDLDTGELFF.

The V gene is TRBV6-1, the J gene TRBJ1-5; the TCRdb call, TRBD1, lacks DNA for checking. CDR1 is MNHNS, CDR2 SASEGT, per germline. The length of the CDR3 is 15 residues. This CDR3 reads CASMVGQGRNQPQHF.

This chain connects TRBV20-1 to TRBJ1-1; with no DNA, the TCRdb D assignment of TRBD1 cannot be verified. The CDR3 is made up of 14 amino acids. Germline V CDR1 and CDR2: DFQATT, SNEGSKA (reference sequence). The CDR3 spells CSPGTGKMNTEAFF.

The rearrangement joins TRBV14 to TRBJ1-1; TCRdb lists TRBD1, though no DNA is available to test this call. From germline, CDR1 is SGHDN and CDR2 FVKESK. The CDR3 is 13 residues long. The CDR3 protein is CASTRGVFTEAFF.

V usage is TRBV20-1 and J usage is TRBJ2-7; checking the TCRdb D call of TRBD1 is not possible without DNA. This CDR3 is built from 13 residues. CDR1 is DFQATT, CDR2 SNEGSKA, per germline (reference sequence). CDR3 loop: CSANPGATYEQYF.

CDR3 amino acids: CASSISRSSGNTIYF. V usage is TRBV19 and J usage is TRBJ1-3. The CDR3 sequence is 15 residues long. CDR1 and CDR2 from the germline V gene are LNHDA and SQIVND (reference sequence).

This chain links TRBV9 with TRBJ2-3; the TCRdb D gene call, TRBD2, has no DNA to confirm it. The CDR3 is made up of 16 amino acids. Germline values: CDR1 SGDLS, CDR2 YYNGEE. The chain's CDR3 is CASSAYWASSTDTQYF.

The gene calls are TRBV6-2 or TRBV6-3 and TRBJ2-1. CDR1 and CDR2 (germline): MNHEY, SVGEGT. The CDR3 length is 12 residues. This CDR3 reads CASGGSYNEQFF.

V and J are TRBV5-6 and TRBJ1-5; TCRdb lists TRBD1, though no DNA is available to test this call. The CDR3 contains 15 residues. CDR1 SGHDT and CDR2 YYEEEE come from the germline V gene. CDR3 residues: CASSTTGFGNQPQHF.

This sequence joins TRBV7-9 and TRBJ1-1; lacking DNA, the TRBD1 call made by TCRdb goes unchecked. CDR1 and CDR2 (germline): SEHNR, FQNEAQ (reference sequence). The CDR3 loop spans 13 amino acids. Here the CDR3 reads CASSLSQGHVAFF.

The J gene is TRBJ2-3, the V gene TRBV7-2; TCRdb lists TRBD2, though no DNA is available to test this call. The CDR3 is made up of 15 amino acids. Germline loops: CDR1 SGHTA, CDR2 FQGNSA. The CDR3 is CASSSSGRFSDTQYF.

The gene calls are TRBV12-3 or TRBV12-4 and TRBJ1-4. This CDR3 has 12 residues. This CDR3 reads CASREIGEKLFF.